This record covers a single TCR beta chain. The target antigen is unknown. A read error may account for a junction end that differs from germline. The data were taken from a study of neurological immune-mediated disorders. The unsorted libraries had their origin in 2 million PBMCs stored at -80 C. This CDR3 contains 17 residues. From germline, CDR1 is SGHDN and CDR2 FVKESK. In each sequencing run, over 170 million TCR-beta sequences were generated from 15-18 subjects. MiXCR, run by TCRdb on the 5' RACE reads, gives a single entry per CDR3 protein. This table has 65,000 to 90,000 distinct CDR3 sequences, 4.5% to 6.5% appearing once. Study conclusions and caveats: For the multiple sclerosis repertoire cluster, no association with any clinical or MRI feature was found.

Sequencing was done on a sample of PBMCs. The receptor comes from a woman aged 25-40 years with multiple sclerosis. The chain recombines TRBV14 with TRBJ2-2, with D possibly being TRBD1 or TRBD2 (5 bases each). The DNA for the CDR3 is TGTGCCAGCAGCCAAGTCCGGGGAAGTTTGAACACCGGGGACCTGTTTTTT. Its translation: CASSQVRGSLNTGDLFF.